The 18 T cell receptor beta chains in this list originate from one sample, sequenced in a study of T cell responses to AZD1222 COVID-19 vaccine. Clones were sequenced by immunoSEQ multiplex PCR, and TCRdb holds only the in-frame ones, with some missing. The sample records approximately 140,000 clones, roughly 89% being singletons. The source was peripheral blood, collected 28 days after the second dose of the MenACWY control vaccine. These receptors all come from an adult who received the MenACWY meningococcal vaccine as a control.

J is TRBJ2-3 and V is TRBV9; TRBD2 agrees at 7 bases. Germline trimming cut 0 bases from V and 1 base from J; bases unmatched to any gene: 5. This CDR3 has 16 amino acids. CDR1 is SGDLS, CDR2 YYNGEE, per germline. CDR3 residues: CASSVGAGSGTDTQYF. The CDR3, as DNA: TGTGCCAGCAGCGTAGGAGCGGGGTCCGGCACAGATACGCAGTATTTT.

V is TRBV11-3 and J is TRBJ2-2, with TRBD2 as a possible D gene (5 bases). There are 13 residues in the CDR3. Looked up from germline, CDR1 is SGHNT and CDR2 is YENEEA. V lost 5 bases, J lost 6 bases, and 10 bases lay in between. Here the CDR3 DNA reads TGTGCCAGCAGCCACTCGCGGGCCGGGGAGCTGTTTTTT. It translates to CASSHSRAGELFF.

The chain combines TRBV11-1 with TRBJ2-3, with D possibly matching TRBD1 (5 bases). The V and J ends lost 4 bases and 10 bases respectively, with 15 bases between them. This CDR3 has 13 residues. Germline-derived CDR1 and CDR2 are SGHAT and FQDESV (reference sequence). The DNA of the CDR3 is TGTGCCAGCAGCTCAGGGATGGGGCGGTCGCAGTATTTT. It yields the protein CASSSGMGRSQYF.

This clone was recorded a few times. V is TRBV6-2 or TRBV6-3 and J is TRBJ1-2, with TRBD1 matching 8 bases. Germline CDR1 MNHEY, CDR2 SVGEGT. CDR3 length: 13 residues. The trim removed 6 bases at V and 7 bases at J, leaving 7 bases unmatched. In DNA form, the CDR3 reads TGTGCCAGCAGCCGCGACAGGGGAGGTGGCTACACCTTC. Translating it yields CASSRDRGGGYTF.

DNA of the CDR3: TGTGCCAGCAGCCCGGGACCCAACACCGGGGAGCTGTTTTTT. This sequence encodes CASSPGPNTGELFF. V gene TRBV13 combines with J gene TRBJ2-2, with D perhaps matching TRBD1 or TRBD2 (5 bases each). The CDR3 runs 14 residues. The germline V gene has CDR1 PRHDT and CDR2 FYEKMQ (reference sequence). Between the trimmed V and J ends, which lost 5 bases and 2 bases, there was a span of 9 bases.

As DNA, the CDR3 is TGTGCCAGCAACACACCAGGAGGCGCTGAGCAGTTCTTC. Protein product: CASNTPGGAEQFF. The rearrangement links TRBV11-2 to TRBJ2-1, with D maybe TRBD2 (5 bases). V shed 7 bases and J shed 9 bases, with 16 bases lying between them. The CDR3 totals 13 residues. The V gene's germline CDR1 is SGHAT and CDR2 FQNNGV.

The chain couples TRBV5-8 to TRBJ2-2; D is possibly TRBD1 (5 bases). V lost 0 bases to trimming and J lost 3 bases, with 12 bases between them. Germline CDR1 SGHTS, CDR2 YDEGEE. This CDR3 is built from 16 residues. DNA of the CDR3: TGTGCCAGCAGCTTGGCAGGGCACGGGTACACCGGGGAGCTGTTTTTT. Protein product: CASSLAGHGYTGELFF.

The V call is TRBV28, the J call TRBJ1-6; D gene uncertain. V was cut by 3 bases and J by 3 bases, with 6 bases left in between. Germline V CDR1 and CDR2: MDHEN, SYDVKM. This CDR3 comprises 14 residues. In DNA form, the CDR3 reads TGTGCCAGCAGTTTGGTCAGCTATAATTCACCCCTCCACTTT. Protein sequence: CASSLVSYNSPLHF.

This clone was picked up one time. This rearrangement joins TRBV2 to TRBJ1-1; the match to TRBD1 covers 7 bases. The ends lost 4 bases at V and 1 base at J; junction bases unmatched: 3. The CDR3 has 14 amino acids. In germline, CDR1 is SNHLY, CDR2 FYNNEI. The chain's CDR3 is CASSAGQTNTEAFF. For the CDR3, the DNA is TGTGCCAGCAGTGCGGGACAGACGAACACTGAAGCTTTCTTT. The full variable domain, completed using reference TRBV2 and TRBJ1-1, is EPEVTQTPSHQVTQMGQEVILRCVPISNHLYFYWYRQILGQKVEFLVSFYNNEISEKSEIFDDQFSVERPDGSNFTLKIRSTKLEDSAMYFCASSAGQTNTEAFFGQGTRLTVV.

The table lists this clone with a count of one. The chain employs TRBV10-3 and TRBJ2-6, with D unresolved. Trimming removed 2 bases from V and 2 bases from J, with 7 bases in between. The CDR3 spans 15 residues. Germline V CDR1 and CDR2: ENHRY, SYGVKD. Written as DNA, the CDR3 is TGTGCCATCAGTGAGGGGGAAACTGGGGCCAACGTCCTGACTTTC. Its protein product is CAISEGETGANVLTF.

This chain joins TRBV7-2 and TRBJ2-1, with D perhaps matching TRBD2 (5 bases). V was cut by 5 bases and J by 0 bases, with 14 bases left in between. Germline CDR1 is SGHTA and CDR2 is FQGNSA. The CDR3 loop spans 16 amino acids. The CDR3 DNA sequence: TGTGCCAGCAGCCGGGCGGGCCCCGGCTCCTACAATGAGCAGTTCTTC. Its translation is CASSRAGPGSYNEQFF.

The rearrangement links TRBV28 to TRBJ2-5; possibly TRBD1 for D (6 bases). Deletions cut 4 bases from V and 2 bases from J, with 17 bases between. Germline V gene lookup returns CDR1 MDHEN and CDR2 SYDVKM. The CDR3 sequence is 16 residues long. CDR3 DNA: TGTGCCAGCAGTTCCCGGGGTACAGGGCCGCAAGAGACCCAGTACTTC. It specifies CASSSRGTGPQETQYF.

The V gene is TRBV5-1, the J gene TRBJ1-2, with D unresolved. Per germline, CDR1 SGHRS and CDR2 YFSETQ. This CDR3 is 11 amino acids long. Trimming took off 0 bases at V and 10 bases at J, with 7 bases between the two ends. CDR3 sequence reads: CASSLGGHYTF. In DNA form, the CDR3 reads TGCGCCAGCAGCTTGGGGGGTCACTACACCTTC.

The chain carries TRBV28 and TRBJ1-5, with unresolved D. V was shortened by 6 bases and J by 4 bases, with 4 bases between the two germline ends. Germline assignment: CDR1 MDHEN and CDR2 SYDVKM. The CDR3 totals 11 residues. In DNA form, the CDR3 reads TGTGCCAGCAGCCCGAATCAGCCCCAGCATTTT. Translated, it gives CASSPNQPQHF.

The chain combines TRBV5-4 with TRBJ2-2; D remains unclear. CDR1 SGHNT and CDR2 YYREEE come from the germline V gene (reference sequence). The CDR3 covers 14 residues. The V and J ends lost 0 bases and 6 bases respectively, with 9 bases between them. The CDR3 coding sequence is TGTGCCAGCAGCTTGGCGCAGTCTGCCGGGGAGCTGTTTTTT. It encodes CASSLAQSAGELFF.

The chain links TRBV21-1 to TRBJ2-3; the table calls TRBD2, which could not be checked here. TRBV21-1 is a pseudogene locus. The CDR3 length is 15 residues. CDR3 nucleotide sequence: TGTGCCAGCAGCAAGGGAGGGGAGCCCACAGATACGCAGTATTTT. As protein: CASSKGGEPTDTQYF.

The table lists this clone with a count of one. V gene TRBV6-4 combines with J gene TRBJ2-7; D is ambiguous. This CDR3 has 14 residues. Trimming shortened V by 6 bases and J by 1 base, and 13 bases separated the two germline ends. The germline V gene has CDR1 MRHNA and CDR2 SNTAGT. CDR3 sequence (DNA): TGTGCCAGCAGAGGAGACGGACGATCCTACGAGCAGTACTTC. Translated: CASRGDGRSYEQYF.

The chain joins TRBV6-5 to TRBJ1-2; D not resolved. The CDR3 extends over 15 amino acids. Germline V gives CDR1 MNHEY, CDR2 SVGAGI. Trimming cost V 4 bases and J 4 bases, with 16 bases left between them. CDR3 DNA: TGTGCCAGCAGTTTTAGAGCGGGCCGCGGCTATGGCTACACCTTC. The encoded protein is CASSFRAGRGYGYTF.